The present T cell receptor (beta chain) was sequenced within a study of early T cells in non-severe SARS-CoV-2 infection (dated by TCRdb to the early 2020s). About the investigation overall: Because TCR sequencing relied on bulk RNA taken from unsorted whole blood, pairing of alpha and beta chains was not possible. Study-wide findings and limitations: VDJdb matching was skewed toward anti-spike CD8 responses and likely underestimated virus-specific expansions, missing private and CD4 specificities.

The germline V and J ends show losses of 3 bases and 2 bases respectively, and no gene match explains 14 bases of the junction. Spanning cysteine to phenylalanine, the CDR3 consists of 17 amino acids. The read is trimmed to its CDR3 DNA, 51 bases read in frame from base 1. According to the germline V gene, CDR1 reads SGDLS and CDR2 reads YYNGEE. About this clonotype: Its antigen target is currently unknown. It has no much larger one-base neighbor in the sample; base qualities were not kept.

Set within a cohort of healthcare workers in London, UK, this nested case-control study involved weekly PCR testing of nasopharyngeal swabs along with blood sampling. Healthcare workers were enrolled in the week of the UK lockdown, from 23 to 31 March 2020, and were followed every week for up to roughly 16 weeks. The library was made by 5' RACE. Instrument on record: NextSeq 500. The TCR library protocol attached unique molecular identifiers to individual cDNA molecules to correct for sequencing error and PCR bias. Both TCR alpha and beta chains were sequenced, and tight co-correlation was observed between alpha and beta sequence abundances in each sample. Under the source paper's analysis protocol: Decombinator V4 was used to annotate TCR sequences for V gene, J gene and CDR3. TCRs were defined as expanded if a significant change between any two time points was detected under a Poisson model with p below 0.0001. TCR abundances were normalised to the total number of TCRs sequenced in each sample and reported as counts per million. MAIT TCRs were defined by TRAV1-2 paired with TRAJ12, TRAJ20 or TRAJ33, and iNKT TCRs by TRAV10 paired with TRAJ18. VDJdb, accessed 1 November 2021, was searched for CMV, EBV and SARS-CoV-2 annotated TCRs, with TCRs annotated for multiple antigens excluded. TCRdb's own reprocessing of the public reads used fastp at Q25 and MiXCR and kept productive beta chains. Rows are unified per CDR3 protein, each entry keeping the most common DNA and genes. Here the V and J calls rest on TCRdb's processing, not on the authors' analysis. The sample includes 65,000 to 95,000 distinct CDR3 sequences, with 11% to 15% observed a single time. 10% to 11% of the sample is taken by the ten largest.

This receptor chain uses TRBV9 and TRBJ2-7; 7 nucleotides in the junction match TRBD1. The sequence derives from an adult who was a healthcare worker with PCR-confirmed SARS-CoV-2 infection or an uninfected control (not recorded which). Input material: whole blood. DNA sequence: TGTGCCAGCAGCGGACGAACAGGGGTAGGATCCCCCTACGAGCAGTACTTC. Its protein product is CASSGRTGVGSPYEQYF.